This T cell receptor (beta chain) derives from a study of blood T cell repertoires in COVID-19. The CDR3 loop spans 15 amino acids. Per germline, CDR1 KGHSH and CDR2 LQKENI. Trimming removed 6 bases from V and 2 bases from J; junction bases left unmatched: 6. Using immunoSEQ multiplex PCR, the repertoire was profiled, and TCRdb retains in-frame clones only, with some absent. The data show approximately 150,000 clones, roughly 80% seen once. This clone was counted between two and nine times. Sequencing input: peripheral blood. The chain couples TRBV18 to TRBJ1-3, with TRBD1 identical over 8 bases. This TCR derives from a woman of 80 years or more with acute or convalescent COVID-19. The CDR3 loop is CASSDQGATGNTIYF. CDR3 bases: TGTGCCAGCTCTGACCAGGGGGCAACTGGAAACACCATATATTTT.